A single sample gave rise to the 3 T cell receptor beta chains below, sequenced in a study of metastatic and nonmetastatic thyroid tumors (dated by TCRdb to about 2020). Before undergoing thyroid surgery, none of the patients had been given any kind of treatment. The method was PCR. Sequencing used an Illumina HiSeq 4000. TCRdb reworked the public reads: Q25 trimming with fastp, MiXCR clone assembly, productive beta chains retained. This sample lists approximately 25,000 clones; about 15% were detected once. Around 14% of the sample goes to the ten largest clones. Sample: blood. These receptors all stem from a male donor with papillary thyroid cancer or a benign thyroid nodule (not recorded which). Some clones in this sample may be carry-over from other donors' samples.

Many counts were recorded for this clone. The genes are TRBV24-1 and TRBJ2-1; TRBD2 matches at 14 bases. With 4 bases clipped from V and 8 bases from J, the junction kept 9 bases outside the gene matches. In germline, CDR1 is KGHDR, CDR2 SFDVKD. There are 17 residues in the CDR3. The CDR3: CATSDRGTSGSLYEQFF. CDR3 sequence (DNA): TGTGCCACCAGTGACCGAGGGACTAGCGGGAGTCTCTATGAGCAGTTCTTC.

Ten or more counts support this clone. The chain is built from TRBV3-1 and TRBJ2-5, with a tentative D call TRBD1 (5 bases). Germline lookup yields CDR1 LGHDT and CDR2 YNNKEL (reference sequence). The CDR3 spans 14 residues. V gave up 0 bases and J gave up 3 bases, with 8 bases separating them. CDR3 protein: CASSQDLTEETQYF. CDR3 nucleotides: TGTGCCAGCAGCCAAGATCTGACAGAAGAGACCCAGTACTTC.

This clone came up many times. This chain joins TRBV7-9 and TRBJ2-1; D remains ambiguous. Per the germline V gene, CDR1 is SEHNR and CDR2 is FQNEAQ (reference sequence). V was pared by 5 bases and J by 0 bases, with 5 bases between. This CDR3 region has 13 residues. Here the CDR3 DNA reads TGTGCCAGCAGCCAACCCTCCTACAATGAGCAGTTCTTC. As protein: CASSQPSYNEQFF.